This T cell receptor (beta chain) originates from a study of Graves' ophthalmopathy and Graves' hyperthyroidism. The CDR3 covers 15 residues. V shed 6 bases and J shed 6 bases, with 17 bases lying between them. CDR1 is MGHDK, CDR2 SYGVNS, per germline. Amplifying from RNA transcripts, the study obtained TCR beta CDR3 regions. Second-round multiplex PCR came after first-round RT-PCR with HTBI primers. TCRdb analysed the multiplex PCR reads with MiXCR anew, one entry per CDR3 protein. The table lists 900,000 to 1,200,000 distinct CDR3 sequences, 36% of them singletons, with roughly 11% in the top ten. This clonotype appeared a single time.

The sequence was obtained from an adult man with Graves' hyperthyroidism. The rearrangement links TRBV25-1 to TRBJ2-2, with unresolved D. Sequencing used peripheral blood or thyroid tissue (not recorded which). The CDR3 DNA follows: TGTGCCAGCAGCGTTGGGCCCCGGACGTCCGGGGAGCTGTTTTTT. Protein product: CASSVGPRTSGELFF.